This record covers a single T cell receptor (beta chain). Its cognate antigen is unknown. This specimen comes from a study of CD8+CD57+ T cells in acquired aplastic anemia. Study overall: When averaged, DNA from sorted CD4+ and CD8+ cells came to approximately 3 ug.

Germline V lookup: CDR1 DFQATT, CDR2 SNEGSKA (reference sequence). V was clipped by 1 base and J by 10 bases, with 16 bases between them. This CDR3 spans 13 amino acids. TCR beta VDJ and CDR3 profiles were obtained from a genomic DNA template. MiXCR, run by TCRdb on the reads, gives a single entry per CDR3 protein. The data show 350,000 to 450,000 distinct CDR3 sequences, under 80% seen once. Findings and caveats of the study: Overlap between patients and controls comprised 25 to 30 CD8+ CDR3 sequences. Researchers reported that CD8+ Simpson's diversity was not significantly different in patients versus controls.

The sequencing sample was made of sorted CD4+, CD8+, or CD8+CD57+ T cells (not recorded which) from PBMCs. The TCR was taken from a human donor in good health, serving as a control. The genes are TRBV20-1 and TRBJ1-2, with D maybe TRBD1 (5 bases). For the CDR3, the DNA is TGCAGTGCTAGAGGGCTCAGGGCCTATTACTACACCTTC. It specifies CSARGLRAYYYTF.